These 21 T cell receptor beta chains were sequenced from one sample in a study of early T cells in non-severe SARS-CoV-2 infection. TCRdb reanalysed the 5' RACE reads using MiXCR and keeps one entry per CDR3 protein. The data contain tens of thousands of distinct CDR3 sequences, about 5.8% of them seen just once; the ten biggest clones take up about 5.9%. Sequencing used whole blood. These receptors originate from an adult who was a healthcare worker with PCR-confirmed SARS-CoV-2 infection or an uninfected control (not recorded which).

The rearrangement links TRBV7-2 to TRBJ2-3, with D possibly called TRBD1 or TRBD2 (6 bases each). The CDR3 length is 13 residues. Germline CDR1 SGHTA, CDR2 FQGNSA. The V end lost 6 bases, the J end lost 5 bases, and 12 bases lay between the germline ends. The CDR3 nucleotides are TGTGCCAGCAGAATAGGGGGGTTAGATACGCAGTATTTT. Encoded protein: CASRIGGLDTQYF.

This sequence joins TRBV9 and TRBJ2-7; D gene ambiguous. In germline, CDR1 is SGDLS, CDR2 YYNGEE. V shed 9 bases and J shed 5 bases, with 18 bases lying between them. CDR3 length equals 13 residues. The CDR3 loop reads CATSVSEYDEQYF. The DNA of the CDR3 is TGTGCCACCAGTGTGAGCGAGTATGACGAGCAGTACTTC.

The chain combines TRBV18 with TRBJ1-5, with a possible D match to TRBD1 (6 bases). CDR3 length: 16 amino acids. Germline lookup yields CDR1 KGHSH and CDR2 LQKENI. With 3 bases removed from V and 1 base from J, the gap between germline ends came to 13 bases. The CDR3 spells CASSPIQGGSNQPQHF. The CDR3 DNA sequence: TGTGCCAGCTCACCCATACAGGGAGGAAGCAATCAGCCCCAGCATTTT.

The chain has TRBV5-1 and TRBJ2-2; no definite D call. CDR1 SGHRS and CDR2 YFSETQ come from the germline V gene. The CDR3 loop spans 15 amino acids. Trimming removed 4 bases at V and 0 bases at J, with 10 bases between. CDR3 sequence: CASSPTDPNTGELFF. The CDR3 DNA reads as TGCGCCAGCAGCCCTACAGACCCGAACACCGGGGAGCTGTTTTTT.

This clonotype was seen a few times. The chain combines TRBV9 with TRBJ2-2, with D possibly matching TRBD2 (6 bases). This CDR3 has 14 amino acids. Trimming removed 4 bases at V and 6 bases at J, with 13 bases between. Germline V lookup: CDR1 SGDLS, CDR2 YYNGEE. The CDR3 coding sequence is TGTGCCAGCAGCCCCCTAACTAGCCCCGGGGAGCTGTTTTTT. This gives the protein CASSPLTSPGELFF.

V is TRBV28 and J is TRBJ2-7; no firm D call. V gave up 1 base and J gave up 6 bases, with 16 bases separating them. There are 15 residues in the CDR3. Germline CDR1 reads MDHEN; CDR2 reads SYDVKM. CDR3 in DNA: TGTGCCAGCAGTTTATCGGGCAACTCCTACTCCGAGCAGTACTTC. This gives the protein CASSLSGNSYSEQYF.

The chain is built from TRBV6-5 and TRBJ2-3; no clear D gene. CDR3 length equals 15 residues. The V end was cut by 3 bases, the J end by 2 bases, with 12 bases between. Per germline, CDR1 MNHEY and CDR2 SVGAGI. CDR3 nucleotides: TGTGCCAGCAGTTATCAGGTGGCAGCCACAGATACGCAGTATTTT. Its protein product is CASSYQVAATDTQYF.

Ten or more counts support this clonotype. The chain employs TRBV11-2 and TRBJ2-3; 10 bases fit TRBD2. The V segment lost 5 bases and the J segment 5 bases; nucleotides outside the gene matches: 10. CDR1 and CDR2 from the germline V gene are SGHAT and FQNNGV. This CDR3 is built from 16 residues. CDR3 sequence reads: CASSIKAGGWEDTQYF. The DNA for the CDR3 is TGTGCCAGCAGCATCAAAGCGGGAGGGTGGGAAGATACGCAGTATTTT.

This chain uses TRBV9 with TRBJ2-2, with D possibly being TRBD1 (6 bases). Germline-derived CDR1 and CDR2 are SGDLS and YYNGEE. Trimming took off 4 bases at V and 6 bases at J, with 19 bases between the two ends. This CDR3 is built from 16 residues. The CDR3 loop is CASSPPTGRGAGELFF. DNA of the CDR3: TGTGCCAGCAGCCCCCCCACGGGCAGGGGTGCCGGGGAGCTGTTTTTT. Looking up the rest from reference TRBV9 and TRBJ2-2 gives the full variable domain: DSGVTQTPKHLITATGQRVTLRCSPRSGDLSVYWYQQSLDQGLQFLIQYYNGEERAKGNILERFSAQQFPDLHSELNLSSLELGDSALYFCASSPPTGRGAGELFFGEGSRLTVL.

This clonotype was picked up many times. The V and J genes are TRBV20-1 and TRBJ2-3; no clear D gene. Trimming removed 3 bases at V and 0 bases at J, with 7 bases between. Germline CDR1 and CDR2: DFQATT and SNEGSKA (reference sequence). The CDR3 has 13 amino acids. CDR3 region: CSARLTSTDTQYF. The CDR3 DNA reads TGCAGTGCTAGGTTGACTAGCACAGATACGCAGTATTTT.

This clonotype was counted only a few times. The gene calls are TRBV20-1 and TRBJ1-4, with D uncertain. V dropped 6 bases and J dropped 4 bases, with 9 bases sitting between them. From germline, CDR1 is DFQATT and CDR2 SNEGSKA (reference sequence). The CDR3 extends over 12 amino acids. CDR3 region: CSATSNNEKLFF. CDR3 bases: TGCAGTGCGACGAGTAATAATGAAAAACTGTTTTTT.

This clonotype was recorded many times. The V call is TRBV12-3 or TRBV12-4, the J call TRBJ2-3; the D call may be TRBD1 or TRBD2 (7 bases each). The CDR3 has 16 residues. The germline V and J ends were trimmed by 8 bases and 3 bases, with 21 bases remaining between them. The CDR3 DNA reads TGTGCCAGCCTCAGGGGGGGGGACGTGTTTACAGATACGCAGTATTTT. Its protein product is CASLRGGDVFTDTQYF.

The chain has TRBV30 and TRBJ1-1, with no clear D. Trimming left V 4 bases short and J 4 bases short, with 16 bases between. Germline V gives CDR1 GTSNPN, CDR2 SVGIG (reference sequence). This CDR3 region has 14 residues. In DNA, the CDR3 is TGTGCCTGGAAGGGTGCCGGCGGTATCACTGAAGCTTTCTTT. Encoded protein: CAWKGAGGITEAFF.

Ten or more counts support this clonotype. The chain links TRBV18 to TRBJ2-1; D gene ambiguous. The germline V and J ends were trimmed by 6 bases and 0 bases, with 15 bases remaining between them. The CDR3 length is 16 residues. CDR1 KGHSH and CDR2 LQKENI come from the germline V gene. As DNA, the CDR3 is TGTGCCAGCTCCCAGTTGTGGACCTCCTCCTACAATGAGCAGTTCTTC. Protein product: CASSQLWTSSYNEQFF.

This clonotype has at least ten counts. The CDR3 coding sequence is TGTGCCAGCAGTTTATCGCGCGGTCTTAATGAAAAACTGTTTTTT. Translating it yields CASSLSRGLNEKLFF. V gene TRBV27 combines with J gene TRBJ1-4; no definite D call. The V and J ends lost 0 bases and 4 bases respectively, with 9 bases between them. CDR1 MNHEY and CDR2 SMNVEV come from the germline V gene (reference sequence). The CDR3 length is 15 residues.

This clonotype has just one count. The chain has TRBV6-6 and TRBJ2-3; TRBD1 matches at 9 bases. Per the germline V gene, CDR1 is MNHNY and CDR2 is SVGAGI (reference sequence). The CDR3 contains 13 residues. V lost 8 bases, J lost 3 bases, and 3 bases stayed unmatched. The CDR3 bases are TGTGCCAGCCGGGACAGGGATACAGATACGCAGTATTTT. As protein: CASRDRDTDTQYF.

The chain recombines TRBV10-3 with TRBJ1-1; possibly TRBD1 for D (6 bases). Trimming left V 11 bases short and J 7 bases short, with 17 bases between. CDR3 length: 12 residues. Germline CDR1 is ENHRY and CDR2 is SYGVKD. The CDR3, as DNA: TGTGCCTCCACGAGGGGGGCAGGTGAAGCTTTCTTT. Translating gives CASTRGAGEAFF.

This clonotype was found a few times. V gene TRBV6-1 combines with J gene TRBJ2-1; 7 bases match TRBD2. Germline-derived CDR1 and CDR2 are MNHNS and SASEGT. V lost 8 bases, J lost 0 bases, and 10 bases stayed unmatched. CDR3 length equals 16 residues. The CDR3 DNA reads TGTGCCAGCCTTTCCCCTAGCGGCAGCTCCTACAATGAGCAGTTCTTC. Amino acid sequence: CASLSPSGSSYNEQFF.

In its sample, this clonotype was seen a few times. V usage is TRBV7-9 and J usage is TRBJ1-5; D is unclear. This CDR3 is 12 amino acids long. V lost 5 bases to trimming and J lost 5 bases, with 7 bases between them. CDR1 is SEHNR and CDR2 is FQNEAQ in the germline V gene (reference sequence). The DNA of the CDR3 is TGTGCCAGCAGCAGCTATGATCAGCCCCAGCATTTT. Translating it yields CASSSYDQPQHF.

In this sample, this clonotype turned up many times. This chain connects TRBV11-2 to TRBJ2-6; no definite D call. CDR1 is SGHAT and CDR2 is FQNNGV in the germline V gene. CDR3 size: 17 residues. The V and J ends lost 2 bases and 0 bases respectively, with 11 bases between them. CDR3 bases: TGTGCCAGCAGCTTAATGGCCATCACCTCTGGGGCCAACGTCCTGACTTTC. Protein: CASSLMAITSGANVLTF.

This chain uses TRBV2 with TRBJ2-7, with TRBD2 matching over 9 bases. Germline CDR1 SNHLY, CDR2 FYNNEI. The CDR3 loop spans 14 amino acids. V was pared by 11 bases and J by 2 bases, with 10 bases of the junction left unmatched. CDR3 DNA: TGTGCCGGGTGTAGCGGGAGTCCCCCCTACGAGCAGTACTTC. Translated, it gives CAGCSGSPPYEQYF.